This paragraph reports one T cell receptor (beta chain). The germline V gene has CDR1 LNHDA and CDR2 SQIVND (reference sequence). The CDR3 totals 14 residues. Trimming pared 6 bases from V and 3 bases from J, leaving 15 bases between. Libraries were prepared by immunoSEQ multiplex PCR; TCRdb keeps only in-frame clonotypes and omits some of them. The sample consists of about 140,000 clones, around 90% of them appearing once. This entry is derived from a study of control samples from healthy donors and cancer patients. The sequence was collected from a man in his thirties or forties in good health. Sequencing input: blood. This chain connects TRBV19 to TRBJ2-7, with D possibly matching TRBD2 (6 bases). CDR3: CASSLTAGGYEQYF. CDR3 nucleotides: TGTGCCAGTAGCTTGACTGCCGGGGGCTACGAGCAGTACTTC.